The 6 T cell receptor beta chains in this list originate from one sample, sequenced in a study of blood T cell repertoires in COVID-19. Assay: immunoSEQ multiplex PCR; the TCRdb copy retains only in-frame clones and omits some. The table lists around 100,000 clones, more than 75% of them singletons, with roughly 7.1% in the top ten. The sequenced material came from peripheral blood. These receptors all stem from a human donor with acute or convalescent COVID-19. The donor label of this sample is uncertain.

Details on this clone: Other DNA sequences in the same sample also yield this CDR3. The V gene is TRBV6-5, the J gene TRBJ1-1; D is possibly TRBD1 (6 bases). Trimming stripped 4 bases from V and 4 bases from J, with 10 bases between. The CDR3 spans 13 residues. Germline assignment: CDR1 MNHEY and CDR2 SVGAGI. CDR3 protein: CASSLGAVTEAFF. CDR3 nucleotide sequence: TGTGCCAGCAGTTTGGGGGCGGTCACTGAAGCTTTCTTT.

About this clone: In the same sample, other DNA sequences code for this CDR3. The chain employs TRBV6-5 and TRBJ2-7, with D uncertain. Germline CDR1 MNHEY, CDR2 SVGAGI. This CDR3 has 12 amino acids. V shed 5 bases and J shed 0 bases, with 5 bases lying between them. DNA for the CDR3: TGTGCCAGCAGTCCTAGCTCCTACGAGCAGTACTTC. This encodes CASSPSSYEQYF.

V gene TRBV10-3 combines with J gene TRBJ2-5; 7 bases align to TRBD1. Germline values: CDR1 ENHRY, CDR2 SYGVKD. This CDR3 has 15 amino acids. V was clipped by 5 bases and J by 4 bases; unmatched bases: 10. The CDR3 region is CAISHESRDRETQYF. The CDR3 nucleotides are TGTGCCATCAGTCACGAGTCCCGGGACAGAGAGACCCAGTACTTC.

The table lists this clone with a count of one. V is TRBV30 and J is TRBJ2-5; D not resolved. Germline V CDR1 and CDR2: GTSNPN, SVGIG (reference sequence). The V end was cut by 2 bases, the J end by 1 base, with 8 bases between. This CDR3 is 13 amino acids long. The CDR3 coding sequence is TGTGCCTGGAGTCGACACATCCAAGAGACCCAGTACTTC. The encoded protein is CAWSRHIQETQYF.

Details on this clone: Additional DNA sequences in this sample encode the identical CDR3. This rearrangement joins TRBV18 to TRBJ2-7; no firm D call. Germline V gene sequence: CDR1 KGHSH, CDR2 LQKENI. The germline V and J ends were trimmed by 3 bases and 0 bases, with 3 bases remaining between them. The CDR3 is made up of 12 amino acids. This chain's CDR3 is CASSPSSYEQYF. CDR3 nucleotide sequence: TGTGCCAGCTCACCGAGCTCCTACGAGCAGTACTTC.

This chain joins TRBV3-1 (or the pseudogene TRBV3-2) and TRBJ1-2, with TRBD1 identical over 8 bases. Trimming removed 1 base from V and 0 bases from J; junction bases left unmatched: 1. Per the germline V gene, CDR1 is LGHDT and CDR2 is YNNKEL (reference sequence). CDR3 length: 15 amino acids. The CDR3 DNA reads as TGTGCCAGCAGCCAAGGGACAGGGTCTAACTATGGCTACACCTTC. It codes for CASSQGTGSNYGYTF.